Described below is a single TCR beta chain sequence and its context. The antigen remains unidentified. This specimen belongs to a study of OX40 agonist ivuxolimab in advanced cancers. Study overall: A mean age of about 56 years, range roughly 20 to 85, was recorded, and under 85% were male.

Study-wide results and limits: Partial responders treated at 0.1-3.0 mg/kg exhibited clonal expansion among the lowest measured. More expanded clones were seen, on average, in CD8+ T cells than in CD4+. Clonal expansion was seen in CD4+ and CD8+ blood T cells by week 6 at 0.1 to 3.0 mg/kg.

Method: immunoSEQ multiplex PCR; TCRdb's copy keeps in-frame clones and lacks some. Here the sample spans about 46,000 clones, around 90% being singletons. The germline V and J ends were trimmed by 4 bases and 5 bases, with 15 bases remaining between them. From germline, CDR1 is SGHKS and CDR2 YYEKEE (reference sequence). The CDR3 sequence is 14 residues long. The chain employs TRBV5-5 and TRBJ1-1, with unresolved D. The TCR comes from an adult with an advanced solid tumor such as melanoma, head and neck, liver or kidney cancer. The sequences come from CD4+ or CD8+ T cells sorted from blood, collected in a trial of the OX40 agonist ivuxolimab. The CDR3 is CASSVLRWETEAFF. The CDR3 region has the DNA TGTGCCAGCAGCGTACTTCGGTGGGAGACTGAAGCTTTCTTT.